Described below is a single TCR beta chain sequence and its context. Cohort assignment relied on participant-reported clinical history. This record belongs to a study of blood T cell repertoires in COVID-19. The repertoire was sequenced with immunoSEQ multiplex PCR; TCRdb's copy has only in-frame clones and lacks some. This table has around 250,000 clones, 90% to 95% appearing once. The germline V gene encodes CDR1 LGHNA and CDR2 YSLEER. V gave up 2 bases and J gave up 4 bases, with 5 bases separating them. CDR3 size: 13 residues. The sequenced sample consisted of PBMCs or T cells enriched from blood (not recorded which). The gene calls are TRBV4-3 and TRBJ2-2; unclear D gene. The TCR sequence derives from a human donor in a cohort exposed to, infected with or recovered from COVID-19 (not recorded which). The donor label of this sample is uncertain. CDR3 sequence reads: CASSQYFTGELFF. CDR3 in DNA: TGCGCCAGCAGCCAATATTTCACCGGGGAGCTGTTTTTT.